Each of the 14 T cell receptor beta chains below was sequenced from the same sample in a study of early T cells in non-severe SARS-CoV-2 infection. Each CDR3 protein is one row after TCRdb ran MiXCR on the 5' RACE reads. The sample contains 60,000 or so distinct CDR3 sequences, 8.5% to 12% of which appear only once. What was sequenced was whole blood. These receptors originate from an adult who was a healthcare worker with PCR-confirmed SARS-CoV-2 infection or an uninfected control (not recorded which).

This clonotype was detected a few times. V usage is TRBV14 and J usage is TRBJ2-6; no reliable D call. CDR1 is SGHDN, CDR2 FVKESK, per germline. V gave up 3 bases and J gave up 1 base, with 16 bases separating them. This CDR3 region has 18 residues. The CDR3 DNA follows: TGTGCCAGCAGCCATGGATGGGGTTTCCCTTCTGGGGCCAACGTCCTGACTTTC. Amino acids: CASSHGWGFPSGANVLTF.

This clonotype has just a few counts. The chain combines TRBV2 with TRBJ2-2; 7 bases align to TRBD2. Germline V lookup: CDR1 SNHLY, CDR2 FYNNEI. This CDR3 spans 15 amino acids. The V segment lost 5 bases and the J segment 12 bases; nucleotides outside the gene matches: 15. This CDR3 reads CASSPGGSGTTKLFF. The CDR3 nucleotides read TGTGCCAGCAGTCCTGGGGGTTCCGGGACTACGAAGCTGTTTTTT. The complete variable domain, with remaining parts taken from reference TRBV2 and TRBJ2-2, reads EPEVTQTPSHQVTQMGQEVILRCVPISNHLYFYWYRQILGQKVEFLVSFYNNEISEKSEIFDDQFSVERPDGSNFTLKIRSTKLEDSAMYFCASSPGGSGTTKLFFGEGSRLTVL.

The gene calls are TRBV20-1 and TRBJ2-3, with D possibly matching TRBD1 (6 bases). Looked up from germline, CDR1 is DFQATT and CDR2 is SNEGSKA (reference sequence). V was shortened by 3 bases and J by 0 bases, with 10 bases between the two germline ends. CDR3 size: 14 residues. In DNA form, the CDR3 reads TGCAGTGCTAGCCGACAGGACAGCACAGATACGCAGTATTTT. Protein product: CSASRQDSTDTQYF.

The table lists this clonotype with many counts. The V and J genes are TRBV29-1 and TRBJ2-1; D possibly matches TRBD1 or TRBD2 (5 bases each). This CDR3 comprises 13 residues. From germline, CDR1 is SQVTM and CDR2 ANQGSEA. The CDR3 sequence is CRPAGTDYNEQFF. The CDR3 DNA is TGCAGGCCAGCCGGGACGGACTACAATGAGCAGTTCTTC.

This clonotype has just a few counts. The V call is TRBV7-2, the J call TRBJ1-1, with D hard to call. The CDR3 is made up of 14 amino acids. The germline V and J ends were trimmed by 0 bases and 1 base, with 6 bases remaining between them. CDR1 and CDR2 (germline): SGHTA, FQGNSA. This CDR3 reads CASSLAGKNTEAFF. In DNA form, the CDR3 reads TGTGCCAGCAGCTTAGCCGGAAAGAACACTGAAGCTTTCTTT.

This clonotype was seen a few times. The chain joins TRBV6-5 to TRBJ2-2, with 12 bases identical to TRBD1. Losses at the gene ends were 6 bases for V and 3 bases for J; bases not matched to a gene: 2. CDR1 is MNHEY, CDR2 SVGAGI, per germline. This CDR3 comprises 15 residues. The CDR3 coding sequence is TGTGCCAGCAGGGGGACAGGGGGCTACACCGGGGAGCTGTTTTTT. The encoded protein is CASRGTGGYTGELFF.

The chain uses TRBV30 and TRBJ1-5, with TRBD1 matching 7 bases. The CDR3 runs to 13 residues. CDR1 is GTSNPN, CDR2 SVGIG, per germline (reference sequence). V gave up 3 bases and J gave up 2 bases; unmatched junction bases: 1. The CDR3 here is CAWSGQGNQPQHF. DNA of the CDR3: TGTGCCTGGAGCGGACAGGGCAATCAGCCCCAGCATTTT.

This clonotype has a handful of counts. The V and J genes are TRBV7-3 and TRBJ2-3, with a possible D match to TRBD1 (6 bases). CDR1 is SGHTA, CDR2 FQGTGA, per germline. V was clipped by 3 bases and J by 5 bases, with 9 bases between them. The CDR3 runs to 13 residues. The CDR3: CASSLGARDTQYF. In nucleotides, the CDR3 is TGTGCCAGCAGCTTGGGGGCCCGAGATACGCAGTATTTT.

This clonotype was counted ten times or more. CDR3 protein: CASSLAESIRYNEQFF. The CDR3 nucleotides are TGCGCCAGCAGCTTGGCGGAGAGTATACGTTACAATGAGCAGTTCTTC. This sequence joins TRBV5-1 and TRBJ2-1, with no clear D. The CDR3 is made up of 16 amino acids. Germline assignment: CDR1 SGHRS and CDR2 YFSETQ. V lost 0 bases and J lost 4, with 14 bases in between.

This clonotype was counted many times. The chain employs TRBV12-3 or TRBV12-4 and TRBJ1-1; D not certain. This CDR3 is 13 amino acids long. V was trimmed by 2 bases and J by 2 bases, leaving 6 bases between them. The CDR3 here is CASSLQGNTEAFF. In nucleotides, the CDR3 is TGTGCCAGCAGTTTACAAGGTAACACTGAAGCTTTCTTT.

This clonotype was seen a handful of times. For the CDR3, the DNA is TGTGCCAGCAGCCCCCTGGCGGGGGGTACAGATACGCAGTATTTT. It translates to CASSPLAGGTDTQYF. This chain connects TRBV7-8 to TRBJ2-3; 8 bases are shared with TRBD2. Germline loops: CDR1 SGHVS, CDR2 FQNEAQ. V shed 5 bases and J 3 bases; nucleotides not matched to a gene: 7. The CDR3 runs to 15 residues.

The table lists this clonotype with many counts. The chain joins TRBV4-2 to TRBJ2-3; D not certain. This CDR3 region has 13 residues. Between the trimmed V and J ends, which lost 1 base and 4 bases, there was a span of 6 bases. Per the germline V gene, CDR1 is LGHNA and CDR2 is YNFKEQ. The CDR3 sequence is CASSQAQADTQYF. CDR3 DNA sequence: TGTGCCAGCAGCCAAGCGCAGGCAGATACGCAGTATTTT.

This clonotype came up many times. The genes are TRBV29-1 and TRBJ2-4; no clear D gene. V lost 6 bases, J lost 0 bases, and 3 bases lay in between. The CDR3 extends over 11 amino acids. Germline V gene data show CDR1 as SQVTM and CDR2 as ANQGSEA. CDR3 amino acids: CSVVAKNIQYF. CDR3 in DNA: TGCAGCGTCGTAGCCAAAAACATTCAGTACTTC.

The chain employs TRBV12-3 or TRBV12-4 and TRBJ1-1, with no clear D. The CDR3 runs 14 residues. Trimming removed 5 bases at V and 4 bases at J, with 14 bases between. Written as DNA, the CDR3 is TGTGCCAGCAGTATTCCTCCGACAAGCACTGAAGCTTTCTTT. This translates into CASSIPPTSTEAFF.